The T cell receptor (beta chain) described here comes from a study of T cells in Graves' hyperthyroidism and ophthalmopathy. Across the whole study: Blood from the periphery was taken at initial diagnosis, before any treatment.

This clonotype was detected only once. A much larger clonotype is one base distant, so this may be a read error. The CDR3 totals 16 residues. V lost 0 bases and J lost 1, with 12 bases in between. CDR1 SGHRS and CDR2 YFSETQ come from the germline V gene. The authors took PBMCs from roughly 9.5 ml fresh peripheral blood. What was amplified from RNA transcripts were TCR beta CDR3 regions. Researchers ran a first-round RT-PCR on the TCR CDR3 using the HTBI primer set. One entry per CDR3 protein, called by TCRdb with MiXCR from the multiplex PCR reads. The sample holds roughly 650,000 distinct CDR3 sequences, roughly a sixth seen once.

The sample was blood. This chain joins TRBV5-1 and TRBJ2-3; D may be TRBD2 (6 bases). The clonotype originates from a woman aged 40 to 50 with Graves' ophthalmopathy. The CDR3: CASSLAGEVGTDTQYF. CDR3 DNA sequence: TGCGCCAGCAGCTTGGCTGGGGAGGTGGGCACAGATACGCAGTATTTT.